One and the same sample provided the 8 T cell receptor beta chains below, sequenced in a study of cytomegalovirus exposure and HLA in healthy donors. The PCR used 60 Vbeta and 13 Jbeta primers. The data were produced by immunoSEQ multiplex PCR, yet TCRdb's version contains in-frame clones alone and is incomplete. This table has roughly 180,000 clones, over 80% appearing once. The sample consisted of PBMCs. The source is a woman aged 45-60 years in good health and CMV-seropositive.

V and J are TRBV5-1 and TRBJ2-1; possibly TRBD2 for D (6 bases). The CDR3 has 16 residues. Germline CDR1 SGHRS, CDR2 YFSETQ. The V end was cut by 1 base, the J end by 4 bases, with 15 bases between. The CDR3 coding sequence is TGCGCCAGCAGCTTGCCTCTTACCGGGGGTTACAATGAGCAGTTCTTC. It specifies CASSLPLTGGYNEQFF.

The CDR3 DNA reads TGTGCCAGCGGGGGCGAGACCCAGTACTTC. Encoded protein: CASGGETQYF. The chain is built from TRBV7-9 and TRBJ2-5, with TRBD1 as a possible D gene (6 bases). The CDR3 consists of 10 residues. With 8 bases removed from V and 5 bases from J, the gap between germline ends came to 6 bases. From germline, CDR1 is SEHNR and CDR2 FQNEAQ (reference sequence).

This chain joins TRBV7-9 and TRBJ1-1, with 7 nucleotides matching TRBD1. Germline CDR1 and CDR2: SEHNR and FQNEAQ (reference sequence). V dropped 3 bases and J dropped 2; count of bases not matched to a gene: 3. This CDR3 is 14 amino acids long. DNA of the CDR3: TGTGCCAGCAGCTTCGGGACAGCAAACACTGAAGCTTTCTTT. It specifies CASSFGTANTEAFF.

This clone is a singleton in its sample. V usage is TRBV5-1 and J usage is TRBJ2-7; no clear D gene. The CDR3 is 14 residues long. The V and J ends lost 2 bases and 0 bases respectively, with 9 bases between them. The germline CDR1 and CDR2 sequences are SGHRS and YFSETQ. The CDR3 reads CASSFTESSYEQYF. The CDR3 DNA reads TGCGCCAGCAGCTTTACAGAGAGCTCCTACGAGCAGTACTTC.

On this clone itself: A junction end diverges from the germline sequence, so it may reflect a read error. The V and J genes are TRBV7-7 and TRBJ1-4; 8 nucleotides agree with TRBD1. The germline CDR1 and CDR2 sequences are SSHAT and FNYEAQ (reference sequence). The length of the CDR3 is 15 residues. The CDR3 protein is CASSPSTGENEKLFF. For the CDR3, the DNA is TGTGCTAGCAGCCCCTCGACAGGGGAAAATGAAAAACTGTTTTTT.

V usage is TRBV7-3 and J usage is TRBJ2-3; TRBD2 agrees at 8 bases. The CDR3 loop spans 16 amino acids. V lost 5 bases and J lost 1; bases outside the gene matches: 8. Germline values: CDR1 SGHTA, CDR2 FQGTGA. CDR3 nucleotides: TGTGCCAGCAGCCTTACGGGGGGGCTGGGCACAGATACGCAGTATTTT. Protein product: CASSLTGGLGTDTQYF.

Comment on this clone: At one end the junction does not follow the germline gene, possibly because of a read error. The chain is built from TRBV7-9 and TRBJ2-1, with D possibly matching TRBD1 (5 bases). The CDR3 extends over 14 amino acids. Germline CDR1 and CDR2: SEHNR and FQNEAQ (reference sequence). The CDR3 loop is CSSSSIQGKGEQFF. CDR3 sequence (DNA): TGTTCCAGCAGCTCTATCCAGGGAAAGGGTGAGCAGTTCTTC.

The rearrangement joins TRBV12-1 to TRBJ1-1; the table's D gene call, TRBD1, was not cross checked with the DNA. TRBV12-1 is annotated as a pseudogene. The CDR3 is made up of 13 amino acids. The DNA for the CDR3 is TGTGCCAGCAGCTTCGACAGAGACACTGAAGCTTTCTTT. It is translated as CASSFDRDTEAFF.